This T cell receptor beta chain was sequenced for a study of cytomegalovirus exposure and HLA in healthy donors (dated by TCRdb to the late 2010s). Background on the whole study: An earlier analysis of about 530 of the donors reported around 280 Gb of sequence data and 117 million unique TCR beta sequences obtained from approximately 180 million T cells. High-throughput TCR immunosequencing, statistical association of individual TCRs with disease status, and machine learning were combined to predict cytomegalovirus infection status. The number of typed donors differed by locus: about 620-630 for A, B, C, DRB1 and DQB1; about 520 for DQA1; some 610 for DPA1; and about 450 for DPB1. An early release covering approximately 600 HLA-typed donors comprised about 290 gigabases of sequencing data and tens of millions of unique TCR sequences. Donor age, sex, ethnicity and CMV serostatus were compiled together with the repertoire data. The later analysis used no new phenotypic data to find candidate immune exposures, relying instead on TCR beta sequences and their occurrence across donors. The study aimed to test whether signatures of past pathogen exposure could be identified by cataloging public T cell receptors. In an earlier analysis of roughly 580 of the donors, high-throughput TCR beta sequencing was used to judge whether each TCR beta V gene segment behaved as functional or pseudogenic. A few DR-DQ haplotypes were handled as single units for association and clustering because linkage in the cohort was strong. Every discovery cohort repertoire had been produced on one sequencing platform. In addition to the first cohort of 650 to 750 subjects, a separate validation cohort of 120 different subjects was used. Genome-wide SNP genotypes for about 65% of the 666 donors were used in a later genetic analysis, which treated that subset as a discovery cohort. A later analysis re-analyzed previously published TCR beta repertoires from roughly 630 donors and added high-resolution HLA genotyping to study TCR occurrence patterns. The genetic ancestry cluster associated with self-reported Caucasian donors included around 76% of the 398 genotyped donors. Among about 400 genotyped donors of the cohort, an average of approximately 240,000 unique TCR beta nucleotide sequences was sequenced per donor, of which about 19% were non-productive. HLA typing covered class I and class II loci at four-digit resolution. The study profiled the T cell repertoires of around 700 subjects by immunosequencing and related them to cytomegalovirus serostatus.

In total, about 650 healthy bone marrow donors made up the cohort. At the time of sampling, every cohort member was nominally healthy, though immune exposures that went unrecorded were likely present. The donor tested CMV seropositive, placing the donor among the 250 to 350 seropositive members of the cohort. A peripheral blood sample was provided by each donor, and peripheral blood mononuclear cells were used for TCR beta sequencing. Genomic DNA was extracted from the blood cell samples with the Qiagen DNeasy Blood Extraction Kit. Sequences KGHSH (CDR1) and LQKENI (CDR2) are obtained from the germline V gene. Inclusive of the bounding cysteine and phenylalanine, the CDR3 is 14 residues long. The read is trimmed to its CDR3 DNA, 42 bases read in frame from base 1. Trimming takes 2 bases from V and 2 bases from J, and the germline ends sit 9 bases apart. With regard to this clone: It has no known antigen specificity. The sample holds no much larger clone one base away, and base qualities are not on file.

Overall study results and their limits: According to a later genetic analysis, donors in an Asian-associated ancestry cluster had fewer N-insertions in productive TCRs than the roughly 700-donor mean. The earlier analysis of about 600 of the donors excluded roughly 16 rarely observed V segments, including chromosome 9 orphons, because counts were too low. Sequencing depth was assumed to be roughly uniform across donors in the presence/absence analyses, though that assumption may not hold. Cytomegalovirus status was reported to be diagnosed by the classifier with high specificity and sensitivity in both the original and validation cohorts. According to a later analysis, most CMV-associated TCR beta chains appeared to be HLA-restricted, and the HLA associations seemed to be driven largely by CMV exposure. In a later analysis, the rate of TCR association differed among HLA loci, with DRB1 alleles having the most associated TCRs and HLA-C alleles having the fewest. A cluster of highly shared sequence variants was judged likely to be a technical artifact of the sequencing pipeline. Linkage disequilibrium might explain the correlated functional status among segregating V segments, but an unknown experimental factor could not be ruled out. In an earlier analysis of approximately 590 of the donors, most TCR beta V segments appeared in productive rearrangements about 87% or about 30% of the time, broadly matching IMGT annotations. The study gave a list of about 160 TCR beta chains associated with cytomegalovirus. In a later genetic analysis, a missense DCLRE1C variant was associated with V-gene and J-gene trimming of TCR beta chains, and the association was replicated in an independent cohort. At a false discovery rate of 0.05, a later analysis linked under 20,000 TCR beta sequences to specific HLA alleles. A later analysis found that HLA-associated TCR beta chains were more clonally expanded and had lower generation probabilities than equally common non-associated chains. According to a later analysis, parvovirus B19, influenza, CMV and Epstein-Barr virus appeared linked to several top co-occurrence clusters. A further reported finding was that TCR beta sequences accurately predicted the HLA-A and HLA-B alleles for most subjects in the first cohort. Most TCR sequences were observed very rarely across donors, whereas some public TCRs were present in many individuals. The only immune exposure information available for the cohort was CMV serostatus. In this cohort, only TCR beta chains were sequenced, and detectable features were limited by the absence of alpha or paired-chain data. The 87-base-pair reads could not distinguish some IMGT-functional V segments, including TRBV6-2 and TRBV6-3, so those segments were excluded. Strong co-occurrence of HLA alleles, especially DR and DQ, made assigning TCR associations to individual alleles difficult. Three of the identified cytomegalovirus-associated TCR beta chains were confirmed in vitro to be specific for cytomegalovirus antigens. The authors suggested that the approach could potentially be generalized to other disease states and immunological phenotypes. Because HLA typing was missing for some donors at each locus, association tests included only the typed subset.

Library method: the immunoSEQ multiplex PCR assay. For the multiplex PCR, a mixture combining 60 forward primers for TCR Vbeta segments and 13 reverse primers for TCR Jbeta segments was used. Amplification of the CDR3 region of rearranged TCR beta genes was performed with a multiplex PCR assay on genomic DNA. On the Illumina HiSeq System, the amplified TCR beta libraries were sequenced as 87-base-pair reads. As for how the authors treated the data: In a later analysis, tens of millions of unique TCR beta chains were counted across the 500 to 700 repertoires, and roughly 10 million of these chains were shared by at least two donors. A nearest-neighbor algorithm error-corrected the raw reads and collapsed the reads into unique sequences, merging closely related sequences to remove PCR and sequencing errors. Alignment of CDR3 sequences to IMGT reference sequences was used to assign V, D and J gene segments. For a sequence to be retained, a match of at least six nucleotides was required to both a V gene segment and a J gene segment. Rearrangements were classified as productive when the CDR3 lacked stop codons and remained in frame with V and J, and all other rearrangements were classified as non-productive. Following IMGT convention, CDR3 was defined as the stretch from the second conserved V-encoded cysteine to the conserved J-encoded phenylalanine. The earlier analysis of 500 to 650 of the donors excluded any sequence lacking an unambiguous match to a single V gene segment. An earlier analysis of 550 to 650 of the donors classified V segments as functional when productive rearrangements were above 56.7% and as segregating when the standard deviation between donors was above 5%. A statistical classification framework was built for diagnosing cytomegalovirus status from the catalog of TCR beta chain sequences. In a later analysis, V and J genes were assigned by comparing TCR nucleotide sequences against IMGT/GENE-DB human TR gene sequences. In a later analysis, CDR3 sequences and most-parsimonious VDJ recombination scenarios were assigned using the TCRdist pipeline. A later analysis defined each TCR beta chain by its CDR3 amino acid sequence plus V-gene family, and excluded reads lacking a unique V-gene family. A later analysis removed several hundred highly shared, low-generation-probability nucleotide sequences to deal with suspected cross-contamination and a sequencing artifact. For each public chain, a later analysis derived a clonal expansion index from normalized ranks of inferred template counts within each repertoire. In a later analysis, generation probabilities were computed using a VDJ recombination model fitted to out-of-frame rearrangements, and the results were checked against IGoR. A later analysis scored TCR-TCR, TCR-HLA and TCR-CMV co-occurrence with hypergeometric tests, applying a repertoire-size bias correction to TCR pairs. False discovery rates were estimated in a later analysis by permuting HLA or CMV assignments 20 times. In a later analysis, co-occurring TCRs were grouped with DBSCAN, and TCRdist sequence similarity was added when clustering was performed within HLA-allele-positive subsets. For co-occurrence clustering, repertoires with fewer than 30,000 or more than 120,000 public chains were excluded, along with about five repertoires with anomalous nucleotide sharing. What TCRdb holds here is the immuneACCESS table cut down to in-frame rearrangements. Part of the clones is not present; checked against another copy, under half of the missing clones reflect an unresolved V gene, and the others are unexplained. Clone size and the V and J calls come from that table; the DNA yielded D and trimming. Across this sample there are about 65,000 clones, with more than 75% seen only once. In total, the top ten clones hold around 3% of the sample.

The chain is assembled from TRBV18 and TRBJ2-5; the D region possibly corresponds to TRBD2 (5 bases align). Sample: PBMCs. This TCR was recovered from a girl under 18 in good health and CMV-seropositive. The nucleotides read TGTGCCAGCTCACCAGCAGCGGTGCAAGAGACCCAGTACTTC. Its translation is CASSPAAVQETQYF. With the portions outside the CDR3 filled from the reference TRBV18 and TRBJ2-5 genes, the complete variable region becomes NAGVMQNPRHLVRRRGQEARLRCSPMKGHSHVYWYRQLPEEGLKFMVYLQKENIIDESGMPKERFSAEFPKEGPSILRIQQVVRGDSAAYFCASSPAAVQETQYFGPGTRLLVL.